Here is one TCR beta chain with its context. Its antigen remains undetermined. No per-base quality is available; no much larger clone lies one base away. From its cysteine to its phenylalanine, the CDR3 spans 16 amino acids. Only the CDR3 DNA stays, 48 bases, in frame from base 1. V is trimmed back by 4 bases and J by 3 bases, and the junction contains 9 bases that no gene match accounts for. CDR1 and CDR2 were assigned from the germline V gene (reference sequence) as SGHNT and YYREEE. The data originate from a study of blood T cells in healthy people across ages (dated by TCRdb to between 2015 and 2017). In terms of the full investigation: In model experiments, template switching captured about one uniquely barcoded TCR beta cDNA molecule for every two T cells. The donors were divided into four age groups: young (average approximately 17 years), middle-aged (under 40), aged (approximately 59) and long-lived (around 80). Two additional independent replicas of 1 million unique cDNA reads from the same blood draw were analyzed for two donors (one aged 18 to 29 and one aged 80 or older). To avoid experimental bias, donors of different ages were randomly spread across the sequencing lanes. Age-related changes in TCR beta repertoire diversity were measured in the study by deep sequencing normalized with unique cDNA molecular identifiers.

Donors were 39 systemically healthy Caucasian individuals from Russia aged roughly 6 to 90 years. Around 10 milliliters of peripheral blood were collected from each donor into EDTA-treated Vacutainer tubes. PBMCs were isolated by Ficoll-Paque density-gradient centrifugation, with at least 7 million obtained per sample. Total RNA, at least 5.5 micrograms per sample, was extracted from PBMCs with Trizol reagent. Naive CD45RAhigh/CD27high T cell percentages were measured by flow cytometry on a PBMC aliquot from every donor. The method behind the library was 5' RACE. This sample was sequenced with an Illumina HiSeq 2500. A second roughly 6 to 11 cycle PCR used a sample-barcoded 5' primer and a J-beta primer mix. A template-switch 5' adaptor carrying 12 random nucleotides introduced a unique molecular identifier onto each TCR beta cDNA molecule. At least 2.5 million CDR3-containing paired-end reads were obtained from each sample. The Mint cDNA synthesis kit, primed by a TRBC-specific oligonucleotide, was used to synthesize first-strand cDNA from all RNA. All cDNA was treated with uracil-DNA glycosylase and then went through a first 18-cycle PCR with the universal primers M1SS and BC2_uni_R. Per the original workflow: For normalization, 1 million high-quality reads, each with a distinct molecular identifier, were randomly selected from each sample. Instead of being binned into consensus sequences, reads that shared molecular identifiers were thrown out. MiTCR, set to a Q25 quality threshold and the strictest error-elimination algorithm, was used for CDR3 identification, clonotype clustering and error correction. A nonparametric unseen species model with Euler transformation was used to estimate a lower bound on total TCR beta diversity. TCRdb redid the processing of the public reads, applying fastp at Q25 and MiXCR, and retained in-frame beta chains. Entries that share a CDR3 protein sequence are merged under the most common genes and DNA. TCRdb, not the authors, supplied the V and J calls. For this sample there are about 780,000 distinct CDR3 sequences; less than 80% appear just once. Jointly, the top ten make up about a quarter of the sample.

Overall results and qualifications from the work: Since profiling was done on bulk unsorted PBMCs, naive and antigen-experienced compartments could not be conclusively compared. Because the CMV infection status of the donors was unknown, age-related changes in expanded clonotypes may potentially have been confounded. Compared with the aged group, the long-lived group had more naive CD4+ T cells, fewer expanded clones and increased TCR diversity, suggesting age selection. There was a strong correlation between observed TCR beta diversity and the percentage of naive T cells measured by flow cytometry. Observed TCR beta diversity per million T cells fell roughly linearly with age, and a significant reduction was already apparent by age around 39. Estimates of total diversity based on one million sequenced T cells were considered lower bounds and underestimates.

This clonotype originated in a man under 40 in good health. The sequence joins TRBV5-4 to TRBJ1-2, with 10 junctional bases fitting TRBD1. The material sequenced was blood. The nucleotide sequence is TGTGCCAGCAGCCCCCCGGCCGGGACAGGGGACTATGGCTACACCTTC. This sequence encodes CASSPPAGTGDYGYTF. The CDR3 plus the reference TRBV5-4 and TRBJ1-2 genes for the other parts give the full variable domain: ETGVTQSPTHLIKTRGQQVTLRCSSQSGHNTVSWYQQALGQGPQFIFQYYREEENGRGNFPPRFSGLQFPNYSSELNVNALELDDSALYLCASSPPAGTGDYGYTFGSGTRLTVV.